This record looks at one TCR beta chain sequence and its context. The same CDR3 arises from other DNA sequences in this sample as well. J was trimmed by 5 bases and V by 3 bases; bases with no gene match: 6. CDR3 length: 14 residues. CDR1 is SGHRS and CDR2 is YFSETQ in the germline V gene. The source of the sample is a study of blood T cell repertoires in COVID-19. Assay used: immunoSEQ multiplex PCR; TCRdb lists only in-frame clones, some missing. The repertoire holds about 480,000 clones, with approximately 88% as singletons. The source of this sequence is a woman aged 45-65 years with COVID-19, enrolled during active disease. The chain joins TRBV5-1 to TRBJ1-1; 8 bases align to TRBD1. Material: peripheral blood. The CDR3 protein is CASSSQTGDTEAFF. The DNA of the CDR3 is TGCGCCAGCAGCTCGCAGACAGGGGATACTGAAGCTTTCTTT.